Below, 27 T cell receptor beta chains from the same sample are listed, as sequenced in a study of T cell responses to AZD1222 COVID-19 vaccine. Sequencing used immunoSEQ multiplex PCR; TCRdb keeps in-frame clones, though not all of them. The data show about 190,000 clones, with around 92% seen just once and roughly 1.4% held by the top ten. The input for sequencing was peripheral blood, taken on day 0 of AZD1222 vaccination. The receptor set was obtained from an adult in good health.

The CDR3 here is CASSLRTGHTIYF. The CDR3 bases are TGTGCCAGCAGCCTCCGGACAGGACACACCATATATTTT. This chain joins TRBV3-1 (or the pseudogene TRBV3-2) and TRBJ1-3; the match to TRBD1 covers 7 bases. V was clipped by 4 bases and J by 8 bases; unmatched bases: 5. CDR1 and CDR2 (germline): LGHDT, YNNKEL (reference sequence). The CDR3 contains 13 residues.

The gene calls are TRBV24-1 and TRBJ1-4, with D hard to call. The V end was cut by 8 bases, the J end by 2 bases, with 8 bases between. Germline assignment: CDR1 KGHDR and CDR2 SFDVKD. The CDR3 is 13 amino acids. The CDR3 bases are TGTGCCACCACCGGTAGGACTAATGAAAAACTGTTTTTT. Translated, it gives CATTGRTNEKLFF.

The J gene is TRBJ1-2, the V gene TRBV6-5; 10 nucleotides match TRBD1. V was clipped by 6 bases and J by 7 bases; unmatched bases: 8. The CDR3 extends over 14 amino acids. Germline values: CDR1 MNHEY, CDR2 SVGAGI. The CDR3: CASSADRGHGGYTF. The CDR3 coding sequence is TGTGCCAGCAGCGCAGACAGGGGGCACGGTGGCTACACCTTC.

V usage is TRBV7-9 and J usage is TRBJ2-7, with D possibly matching TRBD1 (5 bases). The V end was cut by 4 bases, the J end by 3 bases, with 13 bases between. Germline assignment: CDR1 SEHNR and CDR2 FQNEAQ (reference sequence). The CDR3 is 14 amino acids. The CDR3 bases are TGTGCCAGCAGCTGGACCCAGGGCTTCTACGAGCAGTACTTC. Amino acid sequence: CASSWTQGFYEQYF.

This chain connects TRBV6-6 to TRBJ1-1; possibly TRBD1 for D (6 bases). The ends were cut back, 7 bases at V and 5 bases at J, with 26 bases in the middle. CDR3 length: 17 residues. CDR1 is MNHNY, CDR2 SVGAGI, per germline (reference sequence). In DNA, the CDR3 is TGTGCCAGCACTCGCCTTGGGGCAGGGGTTTTAGATACTGAAGCTTTCTTT. Its translation: CASTRLGAGVLDTEAFF.

The V gene is TRBV15, the J gene TRBJ2-3, with TRBD2 as a possible D gene (7 bases). V was clipped by 0 bases and J by 4 bases, with 20 bases between them. Germline V gives CDR1 LNHNV, CDR2 YYDKDF (reference sequence). The CDR3 is 18 amino acids. The CDR3: CATSRELSAGAGADTQYF. DNA for the CDR3: TGTGCCACCAGCAGAGAACTTTCGGCGGGGGCGGGCGCAGATACGCAGTATTTT. Drawing the rest from reference TRBV15 and TRBJ2-3, the complete variable domain is DAMVIQNPRYQVTQFGKPVTLSCSQTLNHNVMYWYQQKSSQAPKLLFHYYDKDFNNEADTPDNFQSRRPNTSFCFLDIRSPGLGDTAMYLCATSRELSAGAGADTQYFGPGTRLTVL.

The genes are TRBV4-1 and TRBJ1-2; D ambiguous. The V gene's germline CDR1 is MGHRA and CDR2 YSYEKL. CDR3 length equals 17 residues. Trimming took 0 bases from V and 4 from J, leaving 18 bases between them. This chain's CDR3 is CASSQDRGRRTSYGYTF. Written as DNA, the CDR3 is TGCGCCAGCAGCCAAGATCGAGGCAGGCGAACGAGCTATGGCTACACCTTC.

This rearrangement joins TRBV19 to TRBJ2-7; 7 bases align to TRBD2. Germline V CDR1 and CDR2: LNHDA, SQIVND (reference sequence). There are 21 residues in the CDR3. With 3 bases clipped from V and 0 bases from J, the junction kept 23 bases outside the gene matches. The CDR3: CASSIEPAMGRGISNSYEQYF. The DNA for the CDR3 is TGTGCCAGTAGTATTGAACCCGCAATGGGGCGGGGGATAAGTAACTCCTACGAGCAGTACTTC.

The chain couples TRBV5-1 to TRBJ1-2, with 7 bases matching TRBD1. CDR3 length: 15 residues. Trimming took 0 bases from V and 3 from J; bases not matched to a gene: 5. Germline V CDR1 and CDR2: SGHRS, YFSETQ. The CDR3 reads CASSLGQGTYYGYTF. The CDR3 DNA reads as TGCGCCAGCAGCTTGGGACAGGGTACTTACTATGGCTACACCTTC.

The J gene is TRBJ1-1, the V gene TRBV6-2 or TRBV6-3; 8 bases are shared with TRBD1. Germline trimming cut 5 bases from V and 0 bases from J; bases unmatched to any gene: 5. CDR1 is MNHEY and CDR2 is SVGEGT in the germline V gene. There are 15 residues in the CDR3. The CDR3 DNA sequence: TGTGCCAGCAGTCCCAGGGGGCGTCTGAACACTGAAGCTTTCTTT. Its protein product is CASSPRGRLNTEAFF.

V and J are TRBV7-9 and TRBJ2-5; weak D call: TRBD1 (6 bases). The CDR3 has 16 residues. Trimming took off 3 bases at V and 4 bases at J, with 18 bases between the two ends. From germline, CDR1 is SEHNR and CDR2 FQNEAQ (reference sequence). CDR3 residues: CASSLVLTGFAETQYF. CDR3 nucleotides: TGTGCCAGCAGCTTGGTACTAACAGGGTTTGCAGAGACCCAGTACTTC.

This clone has only one observation. The V and J genes are TRBV6-6 and TRBJ1-5, with D uncertain. V lost 10 bases to trimming and J lost 2 bases, with 6 bases between them. This CDR3 is built from 11 residues. Germline CDR1 is MNHNY and CDR2 is SVGAGI (reference sequence). CDR3 loop: CATQGNQPQHF. DNA of the CDR3: TGTGCCACCCAGGGCAATCAGCCCCAGCATTTT.

This chain links TRBV7-3 with TRBJ2-5, with 11 bases lining up with TRBD2. Losses at the gene ends were 6 bases for V and 5 bases for J; bases not matched to a gene: 8. CDR1 and CDR2 (germline): SGHTA, FQGTGA. CDR3 length equals 15 residues. The CDR3 loop is CASRSGTSGVETQYF. CDR3 DNA: TGTGCCAGCAGGTCCGGGACTAGCGGTGTGGAGACCCAGTACTTC.

Written as DNA, the CDR3 is TGTGCCAGCAGGGATACAAGCACAGATACGCAGTATTTT. Translating it yields CASRDTSTDTQYF. V and J are TRBV2 and TRBJ2-3; D is unresolved. The CDR3 is made up of 13 amino acids. Germline V gives CDR1 SNHLY, CDR2 FYNNEI. Between the trimmed V and J ends, which lost 6 bases and 0 bases, there was a span of 7 bases.

The gene calls are TRBV30 and TRBJ1-6; weak D call: TRBD1 (6 bases). The germline CDR1 and CDR2 sequences are GTSNPN and SVGIG (reference sequence). V lost 5 bases and J 8 bases, leaving 16 bases between the germline ends. This CDR3 contains 14 residues. In DNA, the CDR3 is TGTGCCTGGGTAGACGGGAGGGGGTATTCACCCCTCCACTTT. Translation gives CAWVDGRGYSPLHF.

The V gene is TRBV28, the J gene TRBJ1-2; unclear D gene. This CDR3 contains 13 residues. Germline V gene lookup returns CDR1 MDHEN and CDR2 SYDVKM. With 4 bases removed from V and 0 bases from J, the gap between germline ends came to 6 bases. CDR3 sequence reads: CASSSSANYGYTF. CDR3 in DNA: TGTGCCAGCAGTTCCAGCGCTAACTATGGCTACACCTTC.

The chain has TRBV6-1 and TRBJ1-2, with D perhaps TRBD1 (5 bases). The CDR3 runs 15 residues. Trimming shortened V by 1 base and J by 4 bases, and 13 bases separated the two germline ends. Germline values: CDR1 MNHNS, CDR2 SASEGT. CDR3 DNA: TGTGCCAGCAGTGAAGAGTCGGGGCCCCCCTATGGCTACACCTTC. Its translation is CASSEESGPPYGYTF.

The chain uses TRBV5-1 and TRBJ1-4; D is possibly TRBD1 (5 bases). Germline V gives CDR1 SGHRS, CDR2 YFSETQ. The V end lost 0 bases, the J end lost 0 bases, and 12 bases lay between the germline ends. CDR3 length: 17 residues. CDR3 nucleotides: TGCGCCAGCAGCTTGGTTGGGGGGACCGCAACTAATGAAAAACTGTTTTTT. It encodes CASSLVGGTATNEKLFF.

In DNA form, the CDR3 reads TGTGCCAGCAGCTTAGCGAGGGGGGTCACCGGGGAGCTGTTTTTT. Translating it yields CASSLARGVTGELFF. V gene TRBV7-2 combines with J gene TRBJ2-2, with D perhaps being TRBD1 or TRBD2 (6 bases each). V shed 0 bases and J shed 4 bases, with 9 bases lying between them. This CDR3 is built from 15 residues. The germline V gene has CDR1 SGHTA and CDR2 FQGNSA.

Remarks on this clone: The same CDR3 is also encoded by other DNA sequences in this sample. The V and J genes are TRBV5-1 and TRBJ1-5, with D possibly TRBD1 on 5 matching bases. CDR3 length: 15 residues. The germline V gene has CDR1 SGHRS and CDR2 YFSETQ. V was cut by 0 bases and J by 4 bases, with 11 bases left in between. The CDR3 DNA is TGCGCCAGCAGCTTGGCCGGGGGGTCGAATCAGCCCCAGCATTTT. It encodes CASSLAGGSNQPQHF.

This sequence joins TRBV9 and TRBJ1-5, with D perhaps TRBD1 (5 bases). CDR1 and CDR2 (germline): SGDLS, YYNGEE. The CDR3 runs 13 residues. Trimming removed 2 bases at V and 6 bases at J, with 9 bases between. The CDR3 DNA reads as TGTGCCAGCAGCGTTAAGGGGACTCAGCCCCAGCATTTT. As protein: CASSVKGTQPQHF.

V gene TRBV18 combines with J gene TRBJ2-6; no clear D. Germline CDR1 KGHSH, CDR2 LQKENI. The CDR3 contains 16 residues. V shed 3 bases and J shed 0 bases, with 9 bases lying between them. The CDR3 bases are TGTGCCAGCTCACCCTCGGACCTCTCTGGGGCCAACGTCCTGACTTTC. This codes for CASSPSDLSGANVLTF.

The genes are TRBV5-6 and TRBJ2-6, with no clear D. The V and J ends lost 6 bases and 0 bases respectively, with 16 bases between them. The germline CDR1 and CDR2 sequences are SGHDT and YYEEEE. This CDR3 contains 17 residues. Written as DNA, the CDR3 is TGTGCCAGCAACCCTCGGCAGAGGAGCTCTGGGGCCAACGTCCTGACTTTC. Protein product: CASNPRQRSSGANVLTF.

A single count supports this clone. The chain employs TRBV11-2 and TRBJ1-1, with D hard to call. CDR3 length: 13 residues. V shed 2 bases and J shed 5 bases, with 9 bases lying between them. Germline V CDR1 and CDR2: SGHAT, FQNNGV. CDR3 sequence reads: CASSLTVSTEAFF. As DNA, the CDR3 is TGTGCCAGCAGCTTAACAGTATCAACTGAAGCTTTCTTT.

The chain links TRBV30 to TRBJ1-4; 7 positions match TRBD1. This CDR3 is built from 14 residues. Germline assignment: CDR1 GTSNPN and CDR2 SVGIG (reference sequence). Losses at the gene ends were 2 bases for V and 3 bases for J; bases not matched to a gene: 3. The CDR3: CAWSPGGSNEKLFF. The CDR3 bases are TGTGCCTGGAGTCCAGGGGGATCTAATGAAAAACTGTTTTTT.

V and J are TRBV19 and TRBJ1-1, with TRBD1 matching over 8 bases. The CDR3 consists of 13 residues. The V gene end was trimmed by 6 bases and the J gene end by 1 base; junction bases not matched to a gene: 1. Germline V gives CDR1 LNHDA, CDR2 SQIVND (reference sequence). CDR3 nucleotide sequence: TGTGCCAGTAGGGGGACAGGGAACACTGAAGCTTTCTTT. Translating gives CASRGTGNTEAFF.

V is TRBV6-6 and J is TRBJ2-1; TRBD2 agrees at 9 bases. J gave up 5 bases and V 7 bases, and 9 bases lay outside the gene matches. Per the germline V gene, CDR1 is MNHNY and CDR2 is SVGAGI (reference sequence). The CDR3 is 15 residues long. The CDR3 reads CASKPPGLADNEQFF. As DNA, the CDR3 is TGTGCCAGCAAGCCTCCGGGACTAGCAGACAATGAGCAGTTCTTC.